This T cell receptor beta chain was documented in a study of beta chain features in type 1 diabetes. Overall study findings and caveats: Shortening of TCRB CDR3s, moderate but significant, appeared in all four CD4+ subsets of Type 1 diabetes patients.

cDNA synthesis used the whole RNA isolate, giving expressed TCRB sequences. Using immunoSEQ multiplex PCR, the repertoire was profiled, and TCRdb retains in-frame clones only, with some absent. The data contain hundreds of thousands of clones, 11% to 15% of them singletons. In this sample, this clone turned up a few times. Its matching antigen is unknown. Germline CDR1 reads SGHAT; CDR2 reads FQNNGV. The ends were cut back, 1 base at V and 0 bases at J, with 9 bases in the middle. CDR3 length: 15 amino acids. The rearrangement uses TRBV11-2 and TRBJ1-2; D is ambiguous. The sequence was collected from a man between 18 and 35 years old with type 1 diabetes. Sequencing was performed on naive CD4+ T cells from blood. The CDR3 reads CASSLGGSANYGYTF. The CDR3 DNA sequence: TGTGCCAGCAGCTTAGGGGGATCAGCTAACTATGGCTACACCTTC.